This entry features one TCR beta chain sequence. The source of the sample is a study of blood T cell repertoires in COVID-19. About the research overall: Samples of COVID-19 (acute and convalescent) were obtained from the United States, Italy and Spain. PBMCs, B-cell-depleted T cells, or T cells were the source of the cDNA or gDNA that made up the material.

Original data processing: Reference gene primer amplification in the assay estimated nucleated cell counts. Sequencing used immunoSEQ multiplex PCR; TCRdb keeps in-frame clones, though not all of them. The V and J calls and clone size were taken over from that table, and D and trimming were inferred from the DNA. The sample has roughly 200,000 clones; nearly 90% are singletons. The sequenced material came from peripheral blood. The clonotype comes from a woman aged 18-35 years who had recovered from COVID-19.

The CDR3: CASSWARENEQFF. CDR3 bases: TGTGCCAGCAGCTGGGCGAGGGAAAATGAGCAGTTCTTC. This chain links TRBV9 with TRBJ2-1; D perhaps matches TRBD2 (5 bases). With 4 bases removed from V and 7 bases from J, the gap between germline ends came to 12 bases. The CDR3 is 13 residues long. Looked up from germline, CDR1 is SGDLS and CDR2 is YYNGEE.